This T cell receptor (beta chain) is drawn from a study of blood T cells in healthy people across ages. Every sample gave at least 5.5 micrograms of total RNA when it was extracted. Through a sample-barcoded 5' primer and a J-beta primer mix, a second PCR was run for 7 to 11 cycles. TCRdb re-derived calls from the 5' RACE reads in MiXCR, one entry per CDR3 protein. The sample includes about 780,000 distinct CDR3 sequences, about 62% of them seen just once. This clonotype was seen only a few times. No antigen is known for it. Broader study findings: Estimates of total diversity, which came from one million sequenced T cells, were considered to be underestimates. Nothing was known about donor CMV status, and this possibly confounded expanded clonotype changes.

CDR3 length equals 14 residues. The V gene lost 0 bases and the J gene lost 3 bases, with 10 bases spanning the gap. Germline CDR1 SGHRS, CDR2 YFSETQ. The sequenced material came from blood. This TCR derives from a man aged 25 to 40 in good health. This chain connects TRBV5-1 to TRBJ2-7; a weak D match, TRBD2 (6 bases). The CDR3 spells CASSLEEGFYEQYF. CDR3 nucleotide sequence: TGCGCCAGCAGCTTGGAGGAGGGGTTCTACGAGCAGTACTTC. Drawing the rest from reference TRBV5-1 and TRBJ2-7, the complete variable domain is KAGVTQTPRYLIKTRGQQVTLSCSPISGHRSVSWYQQTPGQGLQFLFEYFSETQRNKGNFPGRFSGRQFSNSRSEMNVSTLELGDSALYLCASSLEEGFYEQYFGPGTRLTVT.